What follows are 11 T cell receptor beta chains derived from one specimen sequenced in a study of blood T cell repertoires in COVID-19. Method: immunoSEQ multiplex PCR; TCRdb's copy keeps in-frame clones and lacks some. The sample has approximately 500,000 clones; 88% are singletons. Material: PBMCs or T cells enriched from blood (not recorded which). Every receptor here comes from a woman between 40 and 55 years old who had recovered from COVID-19.

This clone has just one count. The chain has TRBV6-5 and TRBJ2-3; 12 nucleotides line up with TRBD2. Germline V gene data show CDR1 as MNHEY and CDR2 as SVGAGI. Losses at the gene ends were 5 bases for V and 7 bases for J; bases not matched to a gene: 7. The CDR3 contains 15 residues. CDR3 DNA sequence: TGTGCCAGCAGTCGGACTAGCGGGATGTCGAATACGCAGTATTTT. This encodes CASSRTSGMSNTQYF.

The rearrangement joins TRBV6-5 to TRBJ2-1; no clear D. Trimming took off 6 bases at V and 4 bases at J, with 10 bases between the two ends. The CDR3 totals 13 residues. The germline CDR1 and CDR2 sequences are MNHEY and SVGAGI. The CDR3: CASRLGLYNEQFF. Written as DNA, the CDR3 is TGTGCCAGCAGGCTTGGGCTGTACAATGAGCAGTTCTTC.

This clone was recorded only once. V usage is TRBV7-9 and J usage is TRBJ2-7; D ambiguous. Trimming cost V 3 bases and J 7 bases, with 13 bases left between them. Germline assignment: CDR1 SEHNR and CDR2 FQNEAQ (reference sequence). CDR3 length: 13 amino acids. Here the CDR3 reads CASSFLRSMEQYF. The CDR3 DNA follows: TGTGCCAGCAGCTTCCTAAGATCTATGGAGCAGTACTTC.

The V call is TRBV10-3, the J call TRBJ1-1; TRBD1 matches 8 bases. This CDR3 has 13 residues. The V and J ends lost 7 bases and 4 bases, in that order; junction bases with no gene match: 5. Germline lookup yields CDR1 ENHRY and CDR2 SYGVKD. In nucleotides, the CDR3 is TGTGCCATCAAGGACAGGGTAGGCACTGAAGCTTTCTTT. Protein sequence: CAIKDRVGTEAFF.

The chain joins TRBV19 to TRBJ2-1, with a possible D match to TRBD1 (5 bases). Germline loops: CDR1 LNHDA, CDR2 SQIVND (reference sequence). Trimming pared 4 bases from V and 1 base from J, leaving 8 bases between. This CDR3 region has 14 residues. Here the CDR3 DNA reads TGTGCCAGTAGTAAGCAGGGATCCTACAATGAGCAGTTCTTC. Protein sequence: CASSKQGSYNEQFF.

This clone was seen more than once but under ten times. The rearrangement links TRBV15 to TRBJ1-5; TRBD1 is a possible D gene (6 bases). Germline-derived CDR1 and CDR2 are LNHNV and YYDKDF (reference sequence). The CDR3 covers 15 residues. Trimming took off 9 bases at V and 0 bases at J, with 15 bases between the two ends. The CDR3, as DNA: TGTGCCACTTCTGGGCCAGGGGTTAGCAATCAGCCCCAGCATTTT. Translated: CATSGPGVSNQPQHF.

The genes are TRBV19 and TRBJ1-5, with 9 bases that match TRBD1. V gave up 11 bases and J gave up 5 bases; unmatched junction bases: 7. This CDR3 comprises 13 residues. CDR1 is LNHDA and CDR2 is SQIVND in the germline V gene (reference sequence). The CDR3 nucleotides read TGTGCCTGTTCCGGGACAGGGTATCAGCCCCAGCATTTT. Translating it yields CACSGTGYQPQHF. Complete variable domain (other parts from reference TRBV19 and TRBJ1-5): DGGITQSPKYLFRKEGQNVTLSCEQNLNHDAMYWYRQDPGQGLRLIYYSQIVNDFQKGDIAEGYSVSREKKESFPLTVTSAQKNPTAFYLCACSGTGYQPQHFGDGTRLSIL.

The rearrangement joins TRBV12-3 or TRBV12-4 to TRBJ2-7; unclear D gene. The CDR3 runs to 13 residues. With 6 bases removed from V and 2 bases from J, the gap between germline ends came to 11 bases. As DNA, the CDR3 is TGTGCCAGCAGCCCCACCACGGCCTACGAGCAGTACTTC. Residues: CASSPTTAYEQYF.

This clone occurred once. This rearrangement joins TRBV3-1 (or the pseudogene TRBV3-2) to TRBJ1-2; TRBD1 agrees at 7 bases. The CDR3 runs 16 residues. Germline CDR1 LGHDT, CDR2 YNNKEL (reference sequence). V gave up 1 base and J gave up 0 bases; unmatched junction bases: 5. CDR3 sequence: CASSQGGTVSNYGYTF. In nucleotides, the CDR3 is TGTGCCAGCAGCCAAGGGGGGACAGTATCTAACTATGGCTACACCTTC.

The chain carries TRBV19 and TRBJ2-3; TRBD2 matches at 10 bases. The ends lost 6 bases at V and 6 bases at J; junction bases unmatched: 6. From germline, CDR1 is LNHDA and CDR2 SQIVND (reference sequence). The CDR3 length is 14 residues. In nucleotides, the CDR3 is TGTGCCAGTAGAAAGGGACTAGCGTTGGATACGCAGTATTTT. It encodes CASRKGLALDTQYF.

The chain links TRBV11-2 to TRBJ1-1; TRBD1 might be the D (5 bases). The CDR3 contains 12 residues. Germline V gene sequence: CDR1 SGHAT, CDR2 FQNNGV. The V and J ends lost 5 bases and 6 bases respectively, with 10 bases between them. CDR3 sequence: CASSNGAAEAFF. The CDR3 DNA reads as TGTGCCAGCAGCAATGGGGCGGCTGAAGCTTTCTTT.